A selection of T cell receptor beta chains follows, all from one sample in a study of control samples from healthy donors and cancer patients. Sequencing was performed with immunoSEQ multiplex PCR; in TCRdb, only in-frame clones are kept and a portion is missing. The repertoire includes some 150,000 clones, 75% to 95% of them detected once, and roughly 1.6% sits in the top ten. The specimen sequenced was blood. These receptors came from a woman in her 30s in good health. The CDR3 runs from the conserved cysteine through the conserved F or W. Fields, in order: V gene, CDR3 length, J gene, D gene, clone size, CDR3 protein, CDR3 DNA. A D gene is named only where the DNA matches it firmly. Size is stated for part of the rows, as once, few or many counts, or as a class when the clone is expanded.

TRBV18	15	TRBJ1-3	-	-	CASSPGQGAGNTIYF	TGTGCCAGCTCACCGGGGCAGGGAGCGGGAAACACCATATATTTT
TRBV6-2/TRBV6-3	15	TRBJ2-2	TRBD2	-	CASSSSGGHTGELFF	TGTGCCAGCAGCTCCAGCGGGGGGCACACCGGGGAGCTGTTTTTT
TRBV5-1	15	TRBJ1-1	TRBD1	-	CASSSTGQRFTEAFF	TGCGCCAGCAGTTCAACGGGACAGCGTTTTACTGAAGCTTTCTTT
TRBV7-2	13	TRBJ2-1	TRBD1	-	CASSLGTGYEQFF	TGTGCCAGCAGCTTAGGGACAGGGTATGAGCAGTTCTTC
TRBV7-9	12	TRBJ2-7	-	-	CASSLEDYEQYF	TGTGCCAGCAGCTTAGAGGACTACGAGCAGTACTTC
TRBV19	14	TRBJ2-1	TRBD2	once	CASSVTSGAAEQFF	TGTGCCAGTAGTGTGACTAGCGGGGCGGCTGAGCAGTTCTTC
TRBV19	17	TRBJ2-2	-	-	CASSIGSGGANTGELFF	TGTGCCAGTAGTATAGGCTCCGGGGGCGCGAACACCGGGGAGCTGTTTTTT
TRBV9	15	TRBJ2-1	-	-	CASSVVPGGNNEQFF	TGTGCCAGCAGCGTAGTGCCAGGGGGGAACAATGAGCAGTTCTTC
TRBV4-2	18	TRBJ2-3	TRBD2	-	CASSQERTSGGPTDTQYF	TGTGCCAGCAGCCAAGAAAGGACTAGCGGGGGGCCCACAGATACGCAGTATTTT
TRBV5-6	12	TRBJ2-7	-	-	CASSSGSYEQYF	TGTGCCAGCAGCTCTGGGTCCTACGAGCAGTACTTC
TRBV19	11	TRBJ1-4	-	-	CASSIGEKLFF	TGTGCCAGTAGTATCGGTGAAAAACTGTTTTTT
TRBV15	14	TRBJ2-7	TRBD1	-	CATPRTGSSYEQYF	TGTGCCACCCCCAGGACAGGCAGCTCCTACGAGCAGTACTTC
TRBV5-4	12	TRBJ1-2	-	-	CASSLGLGGYTF	TGTGCCAGCAGCTTGGGGTTAGGGGGCTACACCTTC
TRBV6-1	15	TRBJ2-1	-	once	CASSEAHGGGNEQFF	TGTGCCAGCAGTGAAGCTCACGGCGGAGGGAATGAGCAGTTCTTC
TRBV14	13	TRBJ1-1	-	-	CASSQERNTEAFF	TGTGCCAGCAGCCAAGAGAGGAACACTGAAGCTTTCTTT
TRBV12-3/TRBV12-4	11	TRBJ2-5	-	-	CASKYQETQYF	TGTGCCAGCAAGTACCAAGAGACCCAGTACTTC
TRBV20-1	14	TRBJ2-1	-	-	CSASGRGSYNEQFF	TGCAGTGCTAGTGGTCGGGGGTCCTACAATGAGCAGTTCTTC
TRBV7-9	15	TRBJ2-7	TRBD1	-	CASSLVGGTGAEQYF	TGTGCCAGCAGCTTAGTAGGGGGCACAGGGGCCGAGCAGTACTTC
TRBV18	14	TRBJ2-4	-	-	CASSPGTAKNIQYF	TGTGCCAGCTCACCAGGGACAGCCAAAAACATTCAGTACTTC
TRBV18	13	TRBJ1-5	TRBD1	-	CASSDRGDQPQHF	TGTGCCAGCTCGGACAGGGGGGATCAGCCCCAGCATTTT
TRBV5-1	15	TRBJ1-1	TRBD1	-	CASMRTGAPNTEAFF	TGCGCCAGCATGAGGACAGGGGCCCCGAACACTGAAGCTTTCTTT
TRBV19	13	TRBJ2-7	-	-	CASSGGGTYEQYF	TGTGCCAGTAGTGGAGGCGGGACCTACGAGCAGTACTTC
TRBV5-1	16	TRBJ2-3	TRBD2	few	CASSEGLAGGSDTQYF	TGCGCCAGCAGCGAGGGACTAGCGGGAGGATCAGATACGCAGTATTTT
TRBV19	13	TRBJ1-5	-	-	CASNAGVVQPQHF	TGTGCCAGTAACGCAGGGGTAGTTCAGCCCCAGCATTTT
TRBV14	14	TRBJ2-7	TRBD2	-	CASSSGTSGSEQYF	TGTGCCAGCAGCTCCGGGACTAGCGGGAGCGAGCAGTACTTC
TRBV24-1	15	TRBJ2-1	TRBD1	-	CATSDSGTGVNEQFF	TGTGCCACCAGTGACTCCGGGACAGGGGTCAATGAGCAGTTCTTC
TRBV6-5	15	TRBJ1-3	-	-	CASSYKGSSGNTIYF	TGTGCCAGCAGTTACAAAGGGAGCTCTGGAAACACCATATATTTT
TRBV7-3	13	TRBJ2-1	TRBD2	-	CASSLREGREQFF	TGTGCCAGCAGCTTGCGGGAGGGCCGTGAGCAGTTCTTC
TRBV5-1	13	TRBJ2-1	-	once	CASSLNRDNEQFF	TGCGCCAGCAGCTTGAACAGGGACAATGAGCAGTTCTTC
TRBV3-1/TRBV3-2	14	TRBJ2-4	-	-	CASSLTGTPNIQYF	TGTGCCAGCAGCCTGACCGGGACCCCAAACATTCAGTACTTC
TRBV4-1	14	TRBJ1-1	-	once	CASSQPGQNTEAFF	TGCGCCAGCAGCCAACCGGGACAAAACACTGAAGCTTTCTTT
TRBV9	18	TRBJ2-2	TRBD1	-	CASSDPGQGAQNTGELFF	TGTGCCAGCAGCGACCCGGGACAGGGGGCGCAGAACACCGGGGAGCTGTTTTTT
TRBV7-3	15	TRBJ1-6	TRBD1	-	CASSGTGGHNSPLHF	TGTGCCAGCAGCGGGACAGGGGGCCATAATTCACCCCTCCACTTT
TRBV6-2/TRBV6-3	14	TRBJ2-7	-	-	CASSPEGEVNEQYF	TGTGCCAGCAGTCCCGAGGGGGAGGTCAACGAGCAGTACTTC
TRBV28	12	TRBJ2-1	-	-	CASNTAYNEQFF	TGTGCCAGCAATACAGCCTACAATGAGCAGTTCTTC
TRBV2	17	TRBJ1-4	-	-	CASSDFLWGRSNEKLFF	TGTGCCAGCAGTGATTTCCTATGGGGACGGAGTAATGAAAAACTGTTTTTT
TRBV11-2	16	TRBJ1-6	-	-	CASSLGVSSYNSPLHF	TGTGCCAGCAGCTTAGGGGTGAGCTCCTATAATTCACCCCTCCACTTT
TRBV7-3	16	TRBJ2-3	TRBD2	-	CASSSGLAGGTDTQYF	TGTGCCAGCAGCAGCGGACTAGCGGGGGGCACAGATACGCAGTATTTT
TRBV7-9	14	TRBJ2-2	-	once	CASSLSQNTGELFF	TGTGCCAGCAGCTTGTCTCAGAACACCGGGGAGCTGTTTTTT
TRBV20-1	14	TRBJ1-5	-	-	CSASQQVRNQPQHF	TGCAGTGCTAGTCAGCAGGTGAGAAATCAGCCCCAGCATTTT
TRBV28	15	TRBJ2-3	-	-	CASSLASSGTDTQYF	TGTGCCAGCAGTTTAGCGTCTAGCGGCACAGATACGCAGTATTTT
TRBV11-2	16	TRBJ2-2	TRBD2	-	CASSPRLAGITGELFF	TGTGCCAGCAGCCCCCGGCTAGCGGGAATCACCGGGGAGCTGTTTTTT
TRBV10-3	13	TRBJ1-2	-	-	CAISESWMGGYTF	TGTGCCATCAGTGAGTCGTGGATGGGAGGCTACACCTTC
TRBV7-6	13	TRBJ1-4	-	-	CASSLDRDEKLFF	TGTGCCAGCAGCTTAGACAGGGACGAAAAACTGTTTTTT
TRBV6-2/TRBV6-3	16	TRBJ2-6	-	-	CASSYGGGTGANVLTF	TGTGCCAGCAGTTACGGGGGCGGGACTGGGGCCAACGTCCTGACTTTC
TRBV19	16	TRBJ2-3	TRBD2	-	CASSPLARPSTDTQYF	TGTGCCAGTAGTCCACTAGCGAGACCTAGCACAGATACGCAGTATTTT
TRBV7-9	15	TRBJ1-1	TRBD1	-	CASSQEGAQGTEAFF	TGTGCCAGCAGTCAGGAGGGGGCGCAGGGCACTGAAGCTTTCTTT
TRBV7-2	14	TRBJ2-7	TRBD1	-	CASSLGQGSHEQYF	TGTGCCAGCAGCTTGGGACAGGGAAGTCACGAGCAGTACTTC
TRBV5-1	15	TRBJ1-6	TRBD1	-	CASSLAGTVNSPLHF	TGCGCCAGCAGCTTGGCCGGGACAGTAAATTCACCCCTCCACTTT
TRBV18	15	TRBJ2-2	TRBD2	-	CASSRPGGNTGELFF	TGTGCCAGCTCACGACCGGGAGGGAACACCGGGGAGCTGTTTTTT
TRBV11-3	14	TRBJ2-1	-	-	CASSLGGGGNEQFF	TGTGCCAGCAGCTTAGGAGGAGGGGGGAATGAGCAGTTCTTC
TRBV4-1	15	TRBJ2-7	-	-	CASSQAYTAPYEQYF	TGCGCCAGCAGCCAAGCATACACAGCGCCGTACGAGCAGTACTTC
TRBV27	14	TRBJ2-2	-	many	CASRLQGPIGELFF	TGTGCCAGCAGACTTCAGGGCCCCATCGGGGAGCTGTTTTTT
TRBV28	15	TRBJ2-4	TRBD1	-	CATTPGQGAGNIQYF	TGTGCCACCACTCCGGGACAGGGGGCCGGGAACATTCAGTACTTC
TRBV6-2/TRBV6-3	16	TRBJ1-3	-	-	CASSYSGGTTGNTIYF	TGTGCCAGCAGTTACTCGGGCGGGACAACCGGAAACACCATATATTTT
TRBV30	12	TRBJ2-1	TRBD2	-	CAWSDSGLEQFF	TGTGCCTGGAGTGATAGCGGGCTCGAGCAGTTCTTC
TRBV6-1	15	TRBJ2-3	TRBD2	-	CASSEHGGRGDTQYF	TGTGCCAGCAGTGAACACGGCGGGAGAGGAGATACGCAGTATTTT
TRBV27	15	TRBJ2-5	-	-	CASSLSTGYQETQYF	TGTGCCAGCAGTTTATCGACAGGATACCAAGAGACCCAGTACTTC
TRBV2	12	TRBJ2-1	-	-	CASRQGGNEQFF	TGTGCCAGCAGACAGGGTGGCAATGAGCAGTTCTTC
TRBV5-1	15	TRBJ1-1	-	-	CASSFEGMGNTEAFF	TGCGCCAGCAGCTTCGAGGGTATGGGGAACACTGAAGCTTTCTTT